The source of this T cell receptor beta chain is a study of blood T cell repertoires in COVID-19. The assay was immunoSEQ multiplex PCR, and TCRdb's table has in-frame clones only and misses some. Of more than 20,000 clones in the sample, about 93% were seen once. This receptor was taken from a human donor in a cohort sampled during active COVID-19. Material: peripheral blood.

The CDR3 nucleotides read TGCGCCAGCAAAGACAGGGGACCGAACACTGAAGCTTTCTTT. Protein sequence: CASKDRGPNTEAFF. The chain couples TRBV5-1 to TRBJ1-1; 8 nucleotides match TRBD1. After removal of 6 bases from V and 1 base from J, the junction contained 5 bases not matched to a gene. The germline CDR1 and CDR2 sequences are SGHRS and YFSETQ. The CDR3 spans 14 residues. The variable domain in full, with the rest retrieved from reference TRBV5-1 and TRBJ1-1, is KAGVTQTPRYLIKTRGQQVTLSCSPISGHRSVSWYQQTPGQGLQFLFEYFSETQRNKGNFPGRFSGRQFSNSRSEMNVSTLELGDSALYLCASKDRGPNTEAFFGQGTRLTVV.